A single sample is the source of the 10 T cell receptor beta chains below, sequenced in a study of healthy donors' naive CD4 and CD8 T cells. Each TCR library used around 500 ng of total RNA and a linear amplification protocol. Via MiXCR, TCRdb re-called the reads, giving one row per CDR3 protein. The data hold approximately 180,000 distinct CDR3 sequences, with over 60% observed a single time. Sequences were obtained from naive CD4+ and CD8+ T cells sorted from blood, pooled from several donors. The receptors were sampled from a pool of human donors in good health; the sample pools cells from several healthy donors.

The V call is TRBV5-6, the J call TRBJ2-2; D not resolved. The length of the CDR3 is 12 residues. Germline loops: CDR1 SGHDT, CDR2 YYEEEE. Trimming removed 4 bases from V and 5 bases from J, with 6 bases in between. DNA for the CDR3: TGTGCCAGCAGCGCGACAACCGGGGAGCTGTTTTTT. Protein sequence: CASSATTGELFF.

CDR3 coding DNA: TGCAGCGTTGAAAGGAAGGAGGAACTTCGAGGGGAGCTGTTTTTT. It is translated as CSVERKEELRGELFF. V usage is TRBV29-1 and J usage is TRBJ2-2; a possible D gene is TRBD2 (5 bases). The CDR3 totals 15 residues. V dropped 2 bases and J dropped 8 bases, with 18 bases sitting between them. Germline CDR1 reads SQVTM; CDR2 reads ANQGSEA.

The CDR3 DNA reads TGTGCCAGCAGCTTTAGCAGCGGGAGGGCCGATACGCAGTATTTT. Translation gives CASSFSSGRADTQYF. This chain connects TRBV5-6 to TRBJ2-3; 10 nucleotides match TRBD2. This CDR3 is 15 amino acids long. J gave up 6 bases and V 2 bases, and 6 bases lay outside the gene matches. The germline V gene encodes CDR1 SGHDT and CDR2 YYEEEE.

This clonotype appeared a few times. The chain uses TRBV11-2 and TRBJ2-7; perhaps TRBD2 as D (5 bases). This CDR3 region has 15 residues. Germline values: CDR1 SGHAT, CDR2 FQNNGV. Trimming left V 6 bases short and J 3 bases short, with 18 bases between. CDR3 amino acids: CASSRRSSGNYEQYF. CDR3 sequence (DNA): TGTGCCAGCAGTCGGAGATCGTCGGGAAACTACGAGCAGTACTTC.

The chain employs TRBV11-3 and TRBJ2-1; TRBD2 matches at 7 bases. This CDR3 contains 15 residues. Losses at the gene ends were 0 bases for V and 7 bases for J; bases not matched to a gene: 6. Germline CDR1 is SGHNT and CDR2 is YENEEA. This chain's CDR3 is CASSLDGLAENEQFF. In nucleotides, the CDR3 is TGTGCCAGCAGCTTAGATGGGCTAGCGGAGAATGAGCAGTTCTTC.

The table lists this clonotype with a few counts. This rearrangement joins TRBV29-1 to TRBJ1-2; D is uncertain. Per germline, CDR1 SQVTM and CDR2 ANQGSEA. V lost 6 bases and J 4 bases, leaving 15 bases between the germline ends. This CDR3 comprises 13 residues. CDR3: CSVMTDPSYGYTF. In DNA, the CDR3 is TGCAGCGTGATGACTGACCCTTCCTATGGCTACACCTTC.

In this sample, this clonotype turned up once. The chain joins TRBV29-1 to TRBJ2-1, with TRBD2 identical over 8 bases. J was trimmed by 8 bases and V by 5 bases; bases with no gene match: 8. The CDR3 is made up of 13 amino acids. Germline V lookup: CDR1 SQVTM, CDR2 ANQGSEA. This CDR3 is CSVKLAALDEQFF. The CDR3 nucleotides are TGCAGCGTTAAACTAGCGGCCTTGGATGAGCAGTTCTTC.

This clonotype was counted only a few times. The V call is TRBV19, the J call TRBJ2-1; 14 bases match TRBD2. CDR3 length equals 14 residues. V lost 5 bases to trimming and J lost 8 bases; unmatched junction nucleotides: 2. Germline V gives CDR1 LNHDA, CDR2 SQIVND (reference sequence). The CDR3: CASSGLAGGDEQFF. The CDR3 DNA sequence: TGTGCCAGTAGTGGACTAGCGGGAGGCGATGAGCAGTTCTTC.

This sequence joins TRBV27 and TRBJ1-3, with 8 bases fitting TRBD1. Unmatched junction bases numbered 6, after V lost 5 bases and J lost 3 bases. The CDR3 consists of 15 residues. Germline CDR1 is MNHEY and CDR2 is SMNVEV (reference sequence). Here the CDR3 reads CASSRGRGLGNTIYF. CDR3 DNA sequence: TGTGCCAGCAGTCGGGGCAGGGGGCTTGGAAACACCATATATTTT.

The CDR3: CASSEGYFLGTDTQYF. The CDR3 DNA follows: TGTGCCAGCAGTGAAGGCTATTTTTTGGGGACCGATACGCAGTATTTT. This chain connects TRBV2 to TRBJ2-3, with D perhaps assigned TRBD1 or TRBD2 (5 bases each). Between the trimmed V and J ends, which lost 1 base and 6 bases, there was a span of 17 bases. The V gene's germline CDR1 is SNHLY and CDR2 FYNNEI. The CDR3 is 16 residues long.